The clone carrying this TCR beta chain was counted a few times. Its antigen is not identified. Of the isolated RNA, all was reverse transcribed, and so the sequenced material was expressed TCRB transcripts. Sequenced by immunoSEQ multiplex PCR; TCRdb stores in-frame clones only, minus some. The data show roughly 340,000 clones, roughly 12% seen once. This sample was taken from a study of beta chain features in type 1 diabetes. Study-level findings and limits: Type 1 diabetes patients had TCRB CDR3s that were shorter (moderately but significantly so) in all four CD4+ subsets. For patients and controls alike, PCR might favor shorter templates to the same degree.

Trimming took off 1 base at V and 0 bases at J, with 7 bases between the two ends. The germline CDR1 and CDR2 sequences are SGHRS and YFSETQ. This CDR3 is 14 amino acids long. The V gene is TRBV5-1, the J gene TRBJ1-1; D ambiguous. The origin of this receptor is a woman between 18 and 30 years old with type 1 diabetes. Material for sequencing was naive CD4+ T cells from blood. CDR3 bases: TGCGCCAGCAGCTTGACAGCCCTGAACACTGAAGCTTTCTTT. This gives the protein CASSLTALNTEAFF.